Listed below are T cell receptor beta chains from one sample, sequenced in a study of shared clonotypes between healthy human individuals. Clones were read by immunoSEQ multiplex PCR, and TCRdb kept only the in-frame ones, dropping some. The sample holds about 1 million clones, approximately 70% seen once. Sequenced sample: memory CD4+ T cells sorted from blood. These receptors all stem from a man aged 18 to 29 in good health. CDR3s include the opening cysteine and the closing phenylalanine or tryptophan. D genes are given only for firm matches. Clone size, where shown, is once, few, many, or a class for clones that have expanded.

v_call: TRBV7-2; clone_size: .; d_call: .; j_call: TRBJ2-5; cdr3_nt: TGTGCCAGCAGCTCCTCGTGGGCTGGGGCCCAGTACTTC; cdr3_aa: CASSSSWAGAQYF
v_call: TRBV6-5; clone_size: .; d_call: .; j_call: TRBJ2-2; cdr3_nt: TGTGCCAGCAGTTACGACCATCCCGGGGAGCTGTTTTTT; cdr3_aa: CASSYDHPGELFF
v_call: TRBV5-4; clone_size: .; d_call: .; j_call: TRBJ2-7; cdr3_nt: TGTGCCAGCAGCTTGGACAGGAAATACGAGCAGTACTTC; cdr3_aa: CASSLDRKYEQYF
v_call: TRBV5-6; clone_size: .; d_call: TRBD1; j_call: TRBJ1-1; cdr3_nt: TGTGCCAGCAGCTTCAGGTCGGGACAGCGTAACACTGAAGCTTTCTTT; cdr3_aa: CASSFRSGQRNTEAFF
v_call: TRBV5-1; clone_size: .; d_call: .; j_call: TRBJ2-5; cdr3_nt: TGCGCCAGCCGAAATGAAAGGGGAAGAGAGACCCAGTACTTC; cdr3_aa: CASRNERGRETQYF
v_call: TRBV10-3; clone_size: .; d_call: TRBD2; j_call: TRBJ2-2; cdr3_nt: TGTGCCATCGGAGGTGGAGCGGGGTCGAACACCGGGGAGCTGTTTTTT; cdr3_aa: CAIGGGAGSNTGELFF
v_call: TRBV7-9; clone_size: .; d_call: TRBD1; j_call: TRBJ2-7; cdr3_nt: TGTGCCAGCAGCTTAGATACGCAGGGGGTCTACGAGCAGTACTTC; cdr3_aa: CASSLDTQGVYEQYF
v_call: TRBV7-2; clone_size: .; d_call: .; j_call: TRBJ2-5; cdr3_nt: TGTGCCAGCAGCACCCTTCAAGAGACCCAGTACTTC; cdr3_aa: CASSTLQETQYF
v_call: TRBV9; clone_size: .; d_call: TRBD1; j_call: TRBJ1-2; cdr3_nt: TGTGCCAGCAGCTCCCCCGCGGGCAGGGGGCTTGGCTACACCTTC; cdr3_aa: CASSSPAGRGLGYTF
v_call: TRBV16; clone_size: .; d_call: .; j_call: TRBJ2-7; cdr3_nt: TGTGCCAGCAGCCAAGCGTTGTGGGAGAATAGGTGGAGGGCCGGTTCCTACGAGCAGTACTTC; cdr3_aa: CASSQALWENRWRAGSYEQYF
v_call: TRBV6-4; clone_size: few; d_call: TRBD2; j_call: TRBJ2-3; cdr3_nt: TGTGCCAGCAGTGTGTCTAGCGGGAGCACAGATACGCAGTATTTT; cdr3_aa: CASSVSSGSTDTQYF
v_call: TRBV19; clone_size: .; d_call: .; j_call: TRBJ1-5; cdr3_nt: TGTGCCAGTAGTCCTACAGGGTACAGCAATCAGCCCCAGCATTTT; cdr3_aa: CASSPTGYSNQPQHF
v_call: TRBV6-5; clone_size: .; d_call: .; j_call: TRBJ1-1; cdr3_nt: TGTGCCAGCTCTCGGGGGAACACTGAAGCTTTCTTT; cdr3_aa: CASSRGNTEAFF
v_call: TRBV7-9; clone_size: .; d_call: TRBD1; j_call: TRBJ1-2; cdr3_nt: TGTGCCAGCAGCCCCACAGGGGACAACTATGGCTACACCTTC; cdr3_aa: CASSPTGDNYGYTF
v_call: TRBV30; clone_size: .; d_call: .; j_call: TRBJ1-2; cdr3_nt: TGTGCCTGGAAGAAACTGCGGGGGCGGTCCTATGGCTACACCTTC; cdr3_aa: CAWKKLRGRSYGYTF
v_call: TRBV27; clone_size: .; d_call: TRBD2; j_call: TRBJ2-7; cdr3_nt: TGTGCCAGCAGTTTGGGAGGGGCGGGACCCTACGAGCAGTACTTC; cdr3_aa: CASSLGGAGPYEQYF